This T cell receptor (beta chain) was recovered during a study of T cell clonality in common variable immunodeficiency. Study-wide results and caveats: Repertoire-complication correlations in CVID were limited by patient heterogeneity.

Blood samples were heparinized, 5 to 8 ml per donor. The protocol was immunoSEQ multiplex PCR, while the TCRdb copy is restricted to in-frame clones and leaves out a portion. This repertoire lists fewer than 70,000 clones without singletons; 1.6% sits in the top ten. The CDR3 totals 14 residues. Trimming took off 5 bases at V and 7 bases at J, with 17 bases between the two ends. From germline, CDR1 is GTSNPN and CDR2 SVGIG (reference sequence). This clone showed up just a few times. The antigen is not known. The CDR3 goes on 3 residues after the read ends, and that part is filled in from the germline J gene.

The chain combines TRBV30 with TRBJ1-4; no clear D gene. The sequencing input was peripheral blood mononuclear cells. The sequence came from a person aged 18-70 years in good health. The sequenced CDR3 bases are TGTGCCTGGGACCCGGGGAGTAACAGTGAAAAA. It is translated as CAWDPGSNSEK. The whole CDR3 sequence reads CAWDPGSNSEKLFF.